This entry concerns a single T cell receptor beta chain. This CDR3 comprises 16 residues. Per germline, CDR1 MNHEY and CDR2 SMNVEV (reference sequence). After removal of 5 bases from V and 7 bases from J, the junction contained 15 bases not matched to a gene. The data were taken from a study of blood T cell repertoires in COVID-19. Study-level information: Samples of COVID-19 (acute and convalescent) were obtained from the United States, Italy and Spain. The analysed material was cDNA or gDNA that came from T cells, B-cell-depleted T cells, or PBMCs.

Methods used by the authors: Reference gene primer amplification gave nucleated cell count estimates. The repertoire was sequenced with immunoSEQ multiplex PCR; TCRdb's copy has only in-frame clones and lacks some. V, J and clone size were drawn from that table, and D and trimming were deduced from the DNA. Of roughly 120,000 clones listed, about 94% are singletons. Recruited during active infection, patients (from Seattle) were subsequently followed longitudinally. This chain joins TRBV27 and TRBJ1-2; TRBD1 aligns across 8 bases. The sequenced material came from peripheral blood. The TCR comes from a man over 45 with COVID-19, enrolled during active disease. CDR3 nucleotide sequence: TGTGCCAGCAGTCTCCAGGGGGCGGATACAGCCTCTGGCTACACCTTC. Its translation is CASSLQGADTASGYTF.